This TCR beta chain was retrieved from a study of a mutant IDH1 vaccine in newly diagnosed glioma. About the study: Initiation of the vaccine course occurred 4-6 weeks after radiotherapy alone, or alongside temozolomide cycles. Treated patients, 62.5% male and around 40% female, averaged approximately 40 years of age. General study points: Changes to the top peripheral T cell clonotypes appeared unrelated to pseudoprogression.

A remark on this clone: Its antigen remains unidentified.

The germline V gene encodes CDR1 MDHEN and CDR2 SYDVKM. V was clipped by 2 bases and J by 5 bases, with 12 bases between them. The CDR3 is 14 residues long. The time point here: week 35, safety follow-up. Every vaccination contained 300 ug of the mutant IDH1 20-mer peptide and was paired with topical imiquimod. Scheduled for weeks 1, 3, 5, 7, 11, 15, 19 and 23, eight vaccinations were given to patients. Repertoires were generated with immunoSEQ multiplex PCR, while TCRdb's copy carries only in-frame clones and drops some. The sample holds about 41,000 clones, approximately 90% seen once. The sequencing here drew on PBMCs, taken from a glioma patient whose treatment included an IDH1 peptide vaccine. This sequence originates from a man between 35 and 55 years old with glioma. The V and J genes are TRBV28 and TRBJ2-5; D possibly corresponds to TRBD1 (6 bases). The CDR3 loop is CASSLIQGIETQYF. In nucleotides, the CDR3 is TGTGCCAGCAGTTTAATACAGGGAATTGAGACCCAGTACTTC.